Below are 5 T cell receptor beta chains sequenced from a single sample in a study of chemoradiotherapy in HPV16-positive cancers. The data were produced by immunoSEQ multiplex PCR, yet TCRdb's version contains in-frame clones alone and is incomplete. The top ten hold 2.5% to 4% of the sample, which has around 53,000 clones, roughly nine tenths seen once. Sequencing used blood, obtained from a patient who underwent chemoradiotherapy. The receptors come from a human donor with HPV-associated anogenital cancer.

As regards this clone: One end of the junction does not line up with germline, which may come from a read error. The chain combines TRBV7-2 with TRBJ2-7; D uncertain. Germline CDR1 SGHTA, CDR2 FQGNSA. This CDR3 has 12 residues. The CDR3 DNA follows: TGTGCCAGCAGCTTATTCTCCCACGAGCAGTACTTC. Its translation is CASSLFSHEQYF. Based on the CDR3 plus reference TRBV7-2 and TRBJ2-7, the full variable domain is GAGVSQSPSNKVTEKGKDVELRCDPISGHTALYWYRQSLGQGLEFLIYFQGNSAPDKSGLPSDRFSAERTGGSVSTLTIQRTQQEDSAVYLCASSLFSHEQYFGPGTRLTVT.

The V gene is TRBV18, the J gene TRBJ2-3; D is undetermined. Trimming shortened V by 0 bases and J by 3 bases, and 7 bases separated the two germline ends. CDR3 length: 14 amino acids. The germline V gene encodes CDR1 KGHSH and CDR2 LQKENI. CDR3 sequence (DNA): TGTGCCAGCTCACCACCCCCAGGTACAGATACGCAGTATTTT. Translation: CASSPPPGTDTQYF.

The rearrangement links TRBV9 to TRBJ2-3; no firm D call. Deletions cut 2 bases from V and 0 bases from J, with 1 base between. This CDR3 is built from 12 residues. Germline lookup yields CDR1 SGDLS and CDR2 YYNGEE. CDR3 coding DNA: TGTGCCAGCAGCGTTAGCACAGATACGCAGTATTTT. This translates into CASSVSTDTQYF.

The chain couples TRBV13 to TRBJ1-5, with D unresolved. Germline V gene data show CDR1 as PRHDT and CDR2 as FYEKMQ (reference sequence). The V end was cut by 5 bases, the J end by 2 bases, with 16 bases between. The CDR3 runs to 16 residues. This CDR3 reads CASSTRANDGNQPQHF. In DNA form, the CDR3 reads TGTGCCAGCAGCACCCGGGCAAACGACGGCAATCAGCCCCAGCATTTT. Full variable domain (rest looked up from reference TRBV13 and TRBJ1-5): AAGVIQSPRHLIKEKRETATLKCYPIPRHDTVYWYQQGPGQDPQFLISFYEKMQSDKGSIPDRFSAQQFSDYHSELNMSSLELGDSALYFCASSTRANDGNQPQHFGDGTRLSIL.

The rearrangement uses TRBV6-5 and TRBJ2-4; unclear D gene. The CDR3 has 14 amino acids. The ends were cut back, 4 bases at V and 7 bases at J, with 14 bases in the middle. CDR1 and CDR2 (germline): MNHEY, SVGAGI. CDR3 nucleotides: TGTGCCAGCAGTTCCACCTCCGGCAGCAACATTCAGTACTTC. It is translated as CASSSTSGSNIQYF.